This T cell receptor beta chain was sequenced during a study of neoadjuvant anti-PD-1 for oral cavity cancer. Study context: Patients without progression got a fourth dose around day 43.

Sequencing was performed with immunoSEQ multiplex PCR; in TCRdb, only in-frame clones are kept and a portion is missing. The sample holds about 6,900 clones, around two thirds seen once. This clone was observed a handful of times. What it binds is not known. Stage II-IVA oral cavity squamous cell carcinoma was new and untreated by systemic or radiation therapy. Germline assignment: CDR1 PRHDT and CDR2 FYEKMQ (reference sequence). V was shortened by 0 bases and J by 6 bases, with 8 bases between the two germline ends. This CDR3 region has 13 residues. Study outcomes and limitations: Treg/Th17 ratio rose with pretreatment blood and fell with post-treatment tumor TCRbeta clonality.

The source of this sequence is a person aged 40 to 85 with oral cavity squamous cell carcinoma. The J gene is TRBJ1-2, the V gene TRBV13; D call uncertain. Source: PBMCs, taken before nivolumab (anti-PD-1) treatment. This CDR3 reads CASSLGIGNGYTF. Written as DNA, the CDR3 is TGTGCCAGCAGCTTAGGTATAGGGAATGGCTACACCTTC.